The 13 T cell receptor beta chains below all came from one sample that was sequenced in a study of cytomegalovirus exposure and HLA in healthy donors. The PCR contained 60 Vbeta and 13 Jbeta primers. Assay: immunoSEQ multiplex PCR; the TCRdb copy retains only in-frame clones and omits some. This sample has tens of thousands of clones, with 75% to 80% found just once. Sequencing input: PBMCs. The receptors stem from a middle-aged woman in good health and CMV-seropositive.

The J gene is TRBJ2-5, the V gene TRBV7-9; the match to TRBD2 covers 8 bases. With V trimmed by 4 bases and J by 5 bases, 6 bases remained unmatched. CDR3 size: 14 residues. The germline gives CDR1 SEHNR, CDR2 FQNEAQ (reference sequence). The CDR3 loop reads CASSSSGGGETQYF. CDR3 nucleotide sequence: TGTGCCAGCAGCTCGTCGGGGGGGGGCGAGACCCAGTACTTC.

This clone was seen a few times. V is TRBV7-6 and J is TRBJ2-5; D remains ambiguous. The CDR3 loop spans 14 amino acids. CDR1 is SGHVS and CDR2 is FNYEAQ in the germline V gene. The ends were cut back, 5 bases at V and 2 bases at J, with 12 bases in the middle. The CDR3 DNA is TGTGCCAGCAGCCTACCTGGGCCGCAAGAGACCCAGTACTTC. Translating gives CASSLPGPQETQYF.

The chain has TRBV18 and TRBJ1-2; TRBD1 aligns across 10 bases. The germline V gene has CDR1 KGHSH and CDR2 LQKENI. J lost 7 bases, V lost 6 bases, and 14 bases had no gene match. This CDR3 region has 16 residues. The CDR3 loop reads CASSTKTVRDRGGYTF. In nucleotides, the CDR3 is TGTGCCAGCTCCACCAAGACCGTCCGGGACAGGGGTGGCTACACCTTC.

The genes are TRBV29-1 and TRBJ2-2; no definite D call. CDR3 length equals 11 residues. V shed 3 bases and J shed 5 bases, with 4 bases lying between them. CDR1 and CDR2 (germline): SQVTM, ANQGSEA. The CDR3: CSVDRTGELFF. CDR3 DNA sequence: TGCAGCGTTGACCGGACCGGGGAGCTGTTTTTT.

This clone was observed a few times. The rearrangement joins TRBV19 to TRBJ1-3; D gene ambiguous. CDR1 is LNHDA, CDR2 SQIVND, per germline (reference sequence). CDR3 length equals 13 residues. Deletions cut 7 bases from V and 4 bases from J, with 11 bases between. The CDR3 coding sequence is TGTGCCAGTACCCCAAAGAGGGGAAACACCATATATTTT. It encodes CASTPKRGNTIYF.

This sequence joins TRBV7-3 and TRBJ1-5; no clear D. V was shortened by 4 bases and J by 3 bases, with 7 bases between the two germline ends. In germline, CDR1 is SGHTA, CDR2 FQGTGA. CDR3 length equals 13 residues. The CDR3 protein is CASSSVPNQPQHF. CDR3 coding DNA: TGTGCCAGCAGCTCTGTTCCCAATCAGCCCCAGCATTTT.

The chain carries TRBV6-1 and TRBJ1-4, with a weak D call TRBD1 (6 bases). V gave up 6 bases and J gave up 8 bases, with 19 bases separating them. Germline V gives CDR1 MNHNS, CDR2 SASEGT. This CDR3 is 15 amino acids long. CDR3 nucleotides: TGTGCCAGCAGCAAGGCGACAGGCGCCGTGGAAAAACTGTTTTTT. Its protein product is CASSKATGAVEKLFF.

The J gene is TRBJ2-5, the V gene TRBV28; D ambiguous. This CDR3 has 11 residues. Germline lookup yields CDR1 MDHEN and CDR2 SYDVKM. The germline V and J ends were trimmed by 10 bases and 4 bases, with 10 bases remaining between them. This CDR3 reads CATKHLETQYF. The CDR3 nucleotides read TGTGCCACCAAACACCTAGAGACCCAGTACTTC.

The chain is built from TRBV29-1 and TRBJ2-7; 8 bases line up with TRBD1. Looked up from germline, CDR1 is SQVTM and CDR2 is ANQGSEA. The length of the CDR3 is 16 residues. Losses at the gene ends were 1 base for V and 2 bases for J; bases not matched to a gene: 10. The chain's CDR3 is CSVEAPRDRSPYEQYF. As DNA, the CDR3 is TGCAGCGTTGAAGCGCCCCGGGACAGGAGCCCCTACGAGCAGTACTTC.

The chain joins TRBV5-6 to TRBJ2-5, with D uncertain. The J call may be wrong; the DNA end is better matched by TRBJ2-7. Germline assignment: CDR1 SGHDT and CDR2 YYEEEE. This CDR3 comprises 11 residues. CDR3 in DNA: TGTGCCAGCAGCTTCAAATACGAGCAGTACTTC. It specifies CASSFKYEQYF.

The CDR3 nucleotides are TGTGCCAGCAGCTTCTTAGACAGGGGGCAGTCACCCCTCCACTTT. Its protein product is CASSFLDRGQSPLHF. V is TRBV11-1 and J is TRBJ1-6; 10 bases line up with TRBD1. Germline CDR1 is SGHAT and CDR2 is FQDESV (reference sequence). The CDR3 has 15 residues. V lost 3 bases, J lost 10 bases, and 6 bases stayed unmatched.

This clone is a singleton in its sample. The CDR3 nucleotides are TGTGCCAGCAGTTCGGACAGGACCCCCTACTTC. Encoded protein: CASSSDRTPYF. This sequence joins TRBV28 and TRBJ2-7, with 7 bases identical to TRBD1. After removal of 4 bases from V and 13 bases from J, the junction contained 7 bases not matched to a gene. Germline V gene lookup returns CDR1 MDHEN and CDR2 SYDVKM. The CDR3 has 11 residues.

This clone was seen a few times. The V gene is TRBV7-2, the J gene TRBJ2-6; TRBD1 agrees at 8 bases. The germline V gene encodes CDR1 SGHTA and CDR2 FQGNSA. The CDR3 runs 17 residues. The junction had 6 bases not matched to a gene; V was cut back by 4 bases and J by 1 base. This CDR3 is CASSSGQGFSGANVLTF. Here the CDR3 DNA reads TGTGCCAGCAGCTCCGGACAGGGTTTTTCTGGGGCCAACGTCCTGACTTTC. The full variable domain, completed using reference TRBV7-2 and TRBJ2-6, is GAGVSQSPSNKVTEKGKDVELRCDPISGHTALYWYRQSLGQGLEFLIYFQGNSAPDKSGLPSDRFSAERTGGSVSTLTIQRTQQEDSAVYLCASSSGQGFSGANVLTFGAGSRLTVL.